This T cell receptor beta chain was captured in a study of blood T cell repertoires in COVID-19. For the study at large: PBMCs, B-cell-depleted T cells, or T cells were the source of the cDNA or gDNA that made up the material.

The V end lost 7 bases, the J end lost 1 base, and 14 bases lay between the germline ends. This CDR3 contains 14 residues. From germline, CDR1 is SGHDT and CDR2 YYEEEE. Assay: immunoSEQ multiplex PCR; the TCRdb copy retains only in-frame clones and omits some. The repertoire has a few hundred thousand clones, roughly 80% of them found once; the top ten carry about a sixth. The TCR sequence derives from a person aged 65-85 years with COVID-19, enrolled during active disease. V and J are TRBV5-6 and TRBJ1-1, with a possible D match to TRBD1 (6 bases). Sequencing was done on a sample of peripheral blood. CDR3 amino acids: CASLRRGRNTEAFF. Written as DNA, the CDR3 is TGTGCCAGCCTCCGGCGGGGGCGGAACACTGAAGCTTTCTTT.